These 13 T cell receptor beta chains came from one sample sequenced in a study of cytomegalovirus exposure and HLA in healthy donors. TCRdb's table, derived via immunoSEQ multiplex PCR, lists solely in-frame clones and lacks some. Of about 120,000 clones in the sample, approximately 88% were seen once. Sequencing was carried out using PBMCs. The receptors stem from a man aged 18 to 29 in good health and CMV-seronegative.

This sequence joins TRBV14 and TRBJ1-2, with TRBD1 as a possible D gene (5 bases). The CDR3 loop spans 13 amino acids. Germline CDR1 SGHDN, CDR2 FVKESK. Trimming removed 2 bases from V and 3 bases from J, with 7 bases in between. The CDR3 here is CASSQWGYYGYTF. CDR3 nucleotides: TGTGCCAGCAGCCAATGGGGCTACTATGGCTACACCTTC.

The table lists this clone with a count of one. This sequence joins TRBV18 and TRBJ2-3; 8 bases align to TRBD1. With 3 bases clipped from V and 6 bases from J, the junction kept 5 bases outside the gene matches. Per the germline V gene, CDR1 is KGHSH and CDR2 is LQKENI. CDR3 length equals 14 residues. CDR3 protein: CASSPGQGWDTQYF. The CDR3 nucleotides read TGTGCCAGCTCACCCGGACAGGGTTGGGATACGCAGTATTTT.

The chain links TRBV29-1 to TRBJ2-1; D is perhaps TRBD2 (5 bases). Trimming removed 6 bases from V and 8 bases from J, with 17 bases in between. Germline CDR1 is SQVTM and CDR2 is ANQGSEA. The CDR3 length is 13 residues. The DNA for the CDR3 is TGCAGCGTGAAACGGCTAGCTGGCGATGAGCAGTTCTTC. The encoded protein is CSVKRLAGDEQFF.

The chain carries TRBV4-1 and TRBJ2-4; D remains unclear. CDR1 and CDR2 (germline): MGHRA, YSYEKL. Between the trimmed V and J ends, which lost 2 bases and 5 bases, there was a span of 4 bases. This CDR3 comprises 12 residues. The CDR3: CASSQRENIQYF. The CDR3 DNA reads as TGCGCCAGCAGCCAACGGGAAAACATTCAGTACTTC.

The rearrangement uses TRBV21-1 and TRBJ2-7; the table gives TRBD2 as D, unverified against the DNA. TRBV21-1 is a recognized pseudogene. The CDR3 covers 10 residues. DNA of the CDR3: TGTGCCAGCAGCAAAAATAAGCAGTACTTC. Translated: CASSKNKQYF.

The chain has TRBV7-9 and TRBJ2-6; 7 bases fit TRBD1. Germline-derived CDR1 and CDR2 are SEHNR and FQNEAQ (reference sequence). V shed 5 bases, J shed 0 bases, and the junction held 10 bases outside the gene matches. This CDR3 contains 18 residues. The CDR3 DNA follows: TGTGCCAGCAGCGCCGCCGGGACAGTATCCTCTGGGGCCAACGTCCTGACTTTC. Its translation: CASSAAGTVSSGANVLTF.

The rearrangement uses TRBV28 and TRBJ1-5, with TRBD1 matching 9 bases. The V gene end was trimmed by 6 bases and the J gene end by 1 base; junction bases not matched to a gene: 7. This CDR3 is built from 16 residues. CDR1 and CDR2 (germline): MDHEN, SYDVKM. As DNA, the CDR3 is TGTGCCAGCAGCCCGACAGGGGGTTTGAGCAATCAGCCCCAGCATTTT. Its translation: CASSPTGGLSNQPQHF. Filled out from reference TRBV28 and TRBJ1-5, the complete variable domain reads DVKVTQSSRYLVKRTGEKVFLECVQDMDHENMFWYRQDPGLGLRLIYFSYDVKMKEKGDIPEGYSVSREKKERFSLILESASTNQTSMYLCASSPTGGLSNQPQHFGDGTRLSIL.

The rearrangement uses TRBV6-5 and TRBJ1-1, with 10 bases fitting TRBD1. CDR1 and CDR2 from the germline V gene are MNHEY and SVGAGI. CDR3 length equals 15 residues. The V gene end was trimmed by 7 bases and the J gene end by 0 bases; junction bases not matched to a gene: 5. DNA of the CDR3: TGTGCCAGCAAGAGGACAGGGGGTATGAACACTGAAGCTTTCTTT. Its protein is CASKRTGGMNTEAFF.

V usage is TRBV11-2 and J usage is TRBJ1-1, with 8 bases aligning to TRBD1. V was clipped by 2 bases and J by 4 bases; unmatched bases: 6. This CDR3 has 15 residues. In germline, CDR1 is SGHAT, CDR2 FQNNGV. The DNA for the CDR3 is TGTGCCAGCAGCTTACTTACAGGGGGGGGCACTGAAGCTTTCTTT. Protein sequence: CASSLLTGGGTEAFF.

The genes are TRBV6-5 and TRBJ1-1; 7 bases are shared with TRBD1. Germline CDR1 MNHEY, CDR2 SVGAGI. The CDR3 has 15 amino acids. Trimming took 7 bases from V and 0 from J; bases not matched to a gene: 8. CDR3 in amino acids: CASNPTGQVNTEAFF. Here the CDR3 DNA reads TGTGCCAGCAACCCGACAGGGCAAGTGAACACTGAAGCTTTCTTT.

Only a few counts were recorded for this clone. CDR3 in DNA: TGTGCCAGCAGTGAAAGGGGTTATGGCTACACCTTC. The encoded protein is CASSERGYGYTF. The genes are TRBV2 and TRBJ1-2; TRBD1 is a possible D gene (5 bases). Trimming removed 2 bases from V and 5 bases from J, with 6 bases in between. Germline CDR1 SNHLY, CDR2 FYNNEI. This CDR3 region has 12 residues.

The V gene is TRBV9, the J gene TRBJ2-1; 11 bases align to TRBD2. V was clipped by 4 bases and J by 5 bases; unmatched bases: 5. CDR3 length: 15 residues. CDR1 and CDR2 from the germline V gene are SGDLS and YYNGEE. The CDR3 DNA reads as TGTGCCAGCAGCACAGAACTAGCGGGGGACAATGAGCAGTTCTTC. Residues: CASSTELAGDNEQFF. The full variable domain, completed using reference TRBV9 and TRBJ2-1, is DSGVTQTPKHLITATGQRVTLRCSPRSGDLSVYWYQQSLDQGLQFLIQYYNGEERAKGNILERFSAQQFPDLHSELNLSSLELGDSALYFCASSTELAGDNEQFFGPGTRLTVL.

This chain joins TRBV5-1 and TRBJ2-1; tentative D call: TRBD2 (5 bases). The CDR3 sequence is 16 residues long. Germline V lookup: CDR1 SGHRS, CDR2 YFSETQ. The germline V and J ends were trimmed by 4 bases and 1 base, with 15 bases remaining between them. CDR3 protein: CASSPGLHSSYNEQFF. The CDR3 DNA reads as TGCGCCAGCAGCCCCGGACTCCACTCATCCTACAATGAGCAGTTCTTC.